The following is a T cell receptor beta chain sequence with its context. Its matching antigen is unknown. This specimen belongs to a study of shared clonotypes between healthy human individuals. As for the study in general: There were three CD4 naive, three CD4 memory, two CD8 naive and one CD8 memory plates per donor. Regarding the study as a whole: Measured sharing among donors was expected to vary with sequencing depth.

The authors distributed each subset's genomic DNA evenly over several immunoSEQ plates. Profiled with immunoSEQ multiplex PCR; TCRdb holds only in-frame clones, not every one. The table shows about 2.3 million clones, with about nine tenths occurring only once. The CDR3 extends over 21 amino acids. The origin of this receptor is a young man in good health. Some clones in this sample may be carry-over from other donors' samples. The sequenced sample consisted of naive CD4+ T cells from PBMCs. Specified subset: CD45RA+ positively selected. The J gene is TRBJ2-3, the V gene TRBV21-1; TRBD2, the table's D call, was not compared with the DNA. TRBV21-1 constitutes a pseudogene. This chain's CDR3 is CASSPWRGATSGDSSTDTQYF. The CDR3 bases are TGTGCCAGCAGCCCTTGGAGAGGGGCCACTAGCGGCGACTCTAGCACAGATACGCAGTATTTT.